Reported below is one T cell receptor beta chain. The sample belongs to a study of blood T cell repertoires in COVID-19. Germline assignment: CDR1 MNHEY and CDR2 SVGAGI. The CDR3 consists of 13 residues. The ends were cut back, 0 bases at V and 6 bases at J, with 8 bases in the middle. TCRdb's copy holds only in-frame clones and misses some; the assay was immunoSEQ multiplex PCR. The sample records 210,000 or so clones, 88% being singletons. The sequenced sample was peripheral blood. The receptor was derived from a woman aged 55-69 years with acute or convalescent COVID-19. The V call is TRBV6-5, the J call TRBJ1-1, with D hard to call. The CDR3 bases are TGTGCCAGCAGTTACTCGTATTATTCTGAAGCTTTCTTT. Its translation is CASSYSYYSEAFF.